These 12 T cell receptor beta chains originate from one sample sequenced in a study of blood T cells in healthy people across ages. Together with a sample-barcoded 5' primer, a J-beta primer mix was included in a second PCR lasting about 7 to 11 cycles. MiXCR was run by TCRdb on the 5' RACE reads, yielding one entry per CDR3 protein. Of some 320,000 distinct CDR3 sequences in the sample, roughly 26% are singletons; the top ten hold 25% to 35%. Sample: blood. These TCRs come from a woman in her sixties or seventies in good health.

The chain recombines TRBV18 with TRBJ2-3; maybe TRBD2 (6 bases). CDR1 is KGHSH and CDR2 is LQKENI in the germline V gene. The CDR3 runs to 15 residues. V gave up 5 bases and J gave up 1 base, with 13 bases separating them. The CDR3 here is CASSASPGGTDTQYF. CDR3 nucleotide sequence: TGTGCCAGCTCAGCATCTCCGGGAGGCACAGATACGCAGTATTTT.

The rearrangement uses TRBV2 and TRBJ2-5; D remains ambiguous. This CDR3 region has 11 residues. Germline CDR1 SNHLY, CDR2 FYNNEI. V lost 1 base, J lost 10 bases, and 7 bases lay in between. The CDR3: CASSEVQGQYF. The CDR3 bases are TGTGCCAGCAGTGAAGTCCAAGGCCAGTACTTC.

This clonotype was counted only a few times. The rearrangement uses TRBV3-1 and TRBJ2-5; 7 bases line up with TRBD1. The J call is uncertain, as TRBJ2-7 better fits the DNA end. Germline CDR1 and CDR2: LGHDT and YNNKEL (reference sequence). The CDR3 is 15 residues long. Here the CDR3 reads CASSHVRDRPYEQYF. CDR3 DNA sequence: TGTGCCAGCAGCCACGTACGGGACAGACCTTACGAGCAGTACTTC.

This clonotype occurred a few times. V usage is TRBV15 and J usage is TRBJ2-7, with D possibly called TRBD1 or TRBD2 (5 bases each). The CDR3 totals 13 residues. V was cut by 5 bases and J by 3 bases, with 11 bases left in between. Germline CDR1 and CDR2: LNHNV and YYDKDF (reference sequence). CDR3 protein: CATSGNGGYEQYF. The DNA for the CDR3 is TGTGCCACCAGCGGAAATGGGGGCTACGAGCAGTACTTC.

The rearrangement joins TRBV7-9 to TRBJ1-4; D remains ambiguous. The CDR3 covers 14 residues. Looked up from germline, CDR1 is SEHNR and CDR2 is FQNEAQ (reference sequence). V was pared by 3 bases and J by 4 bases, with 9 bases between. CDR3 sequence reads: CASSFNGLNEKLFF. CDR3 DNA: TGTGCCAGCAGCTTCAATGGCCTTAATGAAAAACTGTTTTTT.

For this clonotype: A much more abundant neighbour one base away suggests this may be a read error. This chain joins TRBV12-3 or TRBV12-4 and TRBJ2-4; the D call may be TRBD1 or TRBD2 (5 bases each). The CDR3 is 13 amino acids. The CDR3 DNA is TGTGCCGGCAGTTTAGACCAGGGAGACATTCAGTACTTC. It codes for CAGSLDQGDIQYF.

The V gene is TRBV12-3 or TRBV12-4, the J gene TRBJ1-2, with a tentative D call TRBD1 (6 bases). CDR3 length: 15 residues. Trimming took 5 bases from V and 1 from J, leaving 14 bases between them. The CDR3 loop is CASSLRDTYNYGYTF. Written as DNA, the CDR3 is TGTGCCAGCAGTCTACGGGACACCTATAACTATGGCTACACCTTC.

This chain connects TRBV12-3 or TRBV12-4 to TRBJ2-7, with 7 bases identical to TRBD1. Trimming cost V 7 bases and J 3 bases; bases outside gene matches: 3. The CDR3 covers 12 residues. CDR3 in amino acids: CASKDRHYEQYF. The CDR3 DNA follows: TGTGCCAGCAAGGACAGGCACTACGAGCAGTACTTC.

This clonotype showed up just a few times. The genes are TRBV5-1 and TRBJ2-1; D remains ambiguous. Germline CDR1 reads SGHRS; CDR2 reads YFSETQ. CDR3 length: 17 amino acids. Trimming removed 0 bases at V and 0 bases at J, with 13 bases between. The CDR3 DNA sequence: TGCGCCAGCAGCTTGGCCTTAACGTCTAGCTCCTACAATGAGCAGTTCTTC. Residues: CASSLALTSSSYNEQFF.

This clonotype has just a few counts. This sequence joins TRBV28 and TRBJ1-1; 7 bases map to TRBD1. Germline CDR1 reads MDHEN; CDR2 reads SYDVKM. The CDR3 has 15 amino acids. J was trimmed by 1 base and V by 6 bases; bases with no gene match: 8. The CDR3 is CASRVPGQRNTEAFF. CDR3 DNA: TGTGCCAGCAGAGTCCCGGGACAGCGGAACACTGAAGCTTTCTTT.

This clonotype was picked up many times. The chain joins TRBV29-1 to TRBJ2-5; 10 positions agree with TRBD1. After removal of 7 bases from V and 5 bases from J, the junction contained 7 bases not matched to a gene. This CDR3 comprises 13 residues. Germline V gene lookup returns CDR1 SQVTM and CDR2 ANQGSEA. The CDR3 loop reads CSAARDRGETQYF. CDR3 nucleotides: TGCAGCGCCGCCCGGGACAGGGGTGAGACCCAGTACTTC.

Comments on this clonotype: Mismatch with germline at one junction end may stem from a read error. The J gene is TRBJ1-5, the V gene TRBV20-1, with unresolved D. The germline CDR1 and CDR2 sequences are DFQATT and SNEGSKA (reference sequence). The CDR3 runs 13 residues. CDR3 protein: CSARDRFSQPHHF. The CDR3, as DNA: TGCAGTGCTAGAGATCGGTTTTCCCAGCCCCATCATTTT.